The entry that follows covers one T cell receptor beta chain sequence. Its matching antigen is unknown. Documented treatment: roughly 11-day PBMC culture with coronavirus spike peptide pools or control peptides (ViraFEST assay). An unexposed donor provided the CD4+ T cells, which were collected before the COVID-19 pandemic (2011-2018). ViraFEST expanded antigen-specific T cells with peptide pools, then sequenced TCRs. Sequence data for DNA of cultured CD4+ T cells were generated by the Oncomine TCR Beta short-read assay. Each CDR3 protein is one row after TCRdb ran MiXCR on the PCR reads. The sample yields about 9,900 distinct CDR3 sequences, 30% to 40% seen once. These data are taken from a study of vaccination and CD4 T cells after COVID-19. Study-level points and caveats: Spike mono-reactivity was found in 304 of the 307 vaccine-specific clones identified in convalescent patients.

The CDR3 has 15 amino acids. The germline CDR1 and CDR2 sequences are SNHLY and FYNNEI. Trimming stripped 3 bases from V and 0 bases from J, with 12 bases between. This chain connects TRBV2 to TRBJ2-7; D assignment may be TRBD1 or TRBD2 (5 bases each). The TCR comes from a human donor in good health. Sequencing was carried out using CD4+ T cells from blood, cultured in vitro. CDR3: CASSDGGLFSYEQYF. CDR3 nucleotides: TGTGCCAGCAGTGATGGGGGTCTGTTCTCCTACGAGCAGTACTTC.